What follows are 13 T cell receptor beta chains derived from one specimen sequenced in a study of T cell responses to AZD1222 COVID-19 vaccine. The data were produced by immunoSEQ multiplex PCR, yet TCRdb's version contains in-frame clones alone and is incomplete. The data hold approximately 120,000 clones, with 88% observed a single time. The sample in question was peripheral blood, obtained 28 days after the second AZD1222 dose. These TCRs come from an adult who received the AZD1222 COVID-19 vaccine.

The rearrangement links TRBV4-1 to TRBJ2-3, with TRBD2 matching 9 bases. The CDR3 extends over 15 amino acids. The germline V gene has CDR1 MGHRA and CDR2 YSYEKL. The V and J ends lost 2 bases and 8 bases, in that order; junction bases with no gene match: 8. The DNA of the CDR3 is TGCGCCAGCAGCCAAATAGCGGGAGTAGTAGCTACGCAGTATTTT. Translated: CASSQIAGVVATQYF.

CDR3 sequence reads: CAWSTGGNQPQHF. The CDR3 DNA sequence: TGTGCCTGGTCTACAGGGGGGAATCAGCCCCAGCATTTT. V is TRBV30 and J is TRBJ1-5, with TRBD1 identical over 8 bases. Looked up from germline, CDR1 is GTSNPN and CDR2 is SVGIG (reference sequence). CDR3 size: 13 residues. The trim removed 5 bases at V and 4 bases at J, leaving 4 bases unmatched.

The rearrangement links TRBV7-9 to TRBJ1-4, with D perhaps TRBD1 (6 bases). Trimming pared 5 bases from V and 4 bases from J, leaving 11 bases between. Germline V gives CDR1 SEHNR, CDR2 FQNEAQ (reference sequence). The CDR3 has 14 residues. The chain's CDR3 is CASSRGQRNEKLFF. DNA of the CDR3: TGTGCCAGCAGCCGCGGACAGCGTAATGAAAAACTGTTTTTT.

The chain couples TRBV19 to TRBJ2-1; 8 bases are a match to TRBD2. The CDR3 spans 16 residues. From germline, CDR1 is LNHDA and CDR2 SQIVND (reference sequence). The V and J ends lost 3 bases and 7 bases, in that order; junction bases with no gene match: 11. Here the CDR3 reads CASSMFGTSSGNEQFF. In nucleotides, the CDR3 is TGTGCCAGTAGTATGTTCGGGACTAGTTCGGGGAATGAGCAGTTCTTC.

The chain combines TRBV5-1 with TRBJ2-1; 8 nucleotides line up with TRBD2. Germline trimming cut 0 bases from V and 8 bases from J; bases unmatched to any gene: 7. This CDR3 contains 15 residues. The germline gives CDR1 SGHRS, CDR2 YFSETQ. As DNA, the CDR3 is TGCGCCAGCAGCTTGGATGGCGGGGGGCCCGATGAGCAGTTCTTC. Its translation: CASSLDGGGPDEQFF.

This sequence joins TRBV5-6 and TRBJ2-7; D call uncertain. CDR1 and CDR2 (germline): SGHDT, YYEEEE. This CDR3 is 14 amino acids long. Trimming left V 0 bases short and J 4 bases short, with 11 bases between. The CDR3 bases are TGTGCCAGCAGCTTGGGGTCTCCTTTATACGAGCAGTACTTC. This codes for CASSLGSPLYEQYF.

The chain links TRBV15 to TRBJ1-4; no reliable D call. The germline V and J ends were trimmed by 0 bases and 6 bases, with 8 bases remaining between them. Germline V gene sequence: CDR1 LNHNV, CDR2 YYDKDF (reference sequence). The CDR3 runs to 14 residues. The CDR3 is CATSRDQWDEKLFF. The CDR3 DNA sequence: TGTGCCACCAGCAGAGATCAATGGGATGAAAAACTGTTTTTT.

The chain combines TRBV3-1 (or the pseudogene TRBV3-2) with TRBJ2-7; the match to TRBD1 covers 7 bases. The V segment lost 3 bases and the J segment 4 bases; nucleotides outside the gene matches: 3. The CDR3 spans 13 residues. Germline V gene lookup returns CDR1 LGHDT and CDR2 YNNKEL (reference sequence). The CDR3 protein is CASSQTGSYEQYF. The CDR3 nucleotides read TGTGCCAGCAGCCAGACAGGGTCGTACGAGCAGTACTTC.

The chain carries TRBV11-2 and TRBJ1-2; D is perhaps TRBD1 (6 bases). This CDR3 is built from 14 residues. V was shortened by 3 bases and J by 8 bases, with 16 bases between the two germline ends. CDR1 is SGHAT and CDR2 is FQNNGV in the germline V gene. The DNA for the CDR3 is TGTGCCAGCAGCTTCCCGGAACAGGGCCGGGGCTACACCTTC. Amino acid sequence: CASSFPEQGRGYTF.

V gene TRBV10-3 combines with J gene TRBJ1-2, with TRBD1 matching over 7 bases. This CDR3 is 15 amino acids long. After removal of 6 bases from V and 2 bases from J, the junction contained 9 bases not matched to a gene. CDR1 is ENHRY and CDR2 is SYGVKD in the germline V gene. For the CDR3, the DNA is TGTGCCATCAGGAGACCAGGGGGAAGGAACTATGGCTACACCTTC. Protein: CAIRRPGGRNYGYTF.

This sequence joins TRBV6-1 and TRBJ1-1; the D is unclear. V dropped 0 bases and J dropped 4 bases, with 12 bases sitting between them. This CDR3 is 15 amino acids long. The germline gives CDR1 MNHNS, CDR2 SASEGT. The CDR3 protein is CASSEAGYIGTEAFF. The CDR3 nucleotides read TGTGCCAGCAGTGAAGCAGGGTACATCGGCACTGAAGCTTTCTTT.

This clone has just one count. The CDR3 spells CASSQEGGSGAAFF. CDR3 in DNA: TGTGCCAGCAGCCAAGAAGGTGGTAGTGGCGCCGCTTTCTTT. V usage is TRBV3-1 (or the pseudogene TRBV3-2) and J usage is TRBJ1-1; D not resolved. Looked up from germline, CDR1 is LGHDT and CDR2 is YNNKEL (reference sequence). The CDR3 extends over 14 amino acids. The V end lost 0 bases, the J end lost 11 bases, and 16 bases lay between the germline ends.

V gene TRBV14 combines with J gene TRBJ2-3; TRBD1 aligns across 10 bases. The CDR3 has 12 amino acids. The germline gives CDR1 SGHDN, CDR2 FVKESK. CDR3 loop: CATGGRADTQYF. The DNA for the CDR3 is TGTGCGACAGGGGGCAGGGCAGATACGCAGTATTTT.